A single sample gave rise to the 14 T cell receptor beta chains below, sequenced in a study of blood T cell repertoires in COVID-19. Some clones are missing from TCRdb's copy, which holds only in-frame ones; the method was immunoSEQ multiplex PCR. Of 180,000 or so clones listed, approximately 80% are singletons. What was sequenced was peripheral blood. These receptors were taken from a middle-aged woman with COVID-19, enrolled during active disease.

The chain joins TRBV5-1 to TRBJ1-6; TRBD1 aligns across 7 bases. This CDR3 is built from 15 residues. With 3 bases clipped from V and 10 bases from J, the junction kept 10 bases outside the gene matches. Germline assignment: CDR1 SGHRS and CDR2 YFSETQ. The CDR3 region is CASSSTTGTDSPLHF. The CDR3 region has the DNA TGCGCCAGCAGCTCGACGACAGGGACGGACTCACCCCTCCACTTT.

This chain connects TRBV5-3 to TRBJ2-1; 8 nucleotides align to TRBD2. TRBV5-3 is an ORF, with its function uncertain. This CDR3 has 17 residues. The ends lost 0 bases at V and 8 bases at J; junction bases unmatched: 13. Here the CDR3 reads CARSLALRTSRRDEQFF. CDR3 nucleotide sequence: TGTGCCAGAAGCTTGGCCCTTAGGACTAGCCGCCGCGATGAGCAGTTCTTC.

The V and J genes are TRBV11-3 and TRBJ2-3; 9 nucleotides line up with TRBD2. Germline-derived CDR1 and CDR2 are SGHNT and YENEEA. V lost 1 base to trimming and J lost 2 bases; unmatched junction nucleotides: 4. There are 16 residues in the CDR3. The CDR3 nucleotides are TGTGCCAGCAGCTTAGGGGTAGCGGGAGCCACAGATACGCAGTATTTT. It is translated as CASSLGVAGATDTQYF.

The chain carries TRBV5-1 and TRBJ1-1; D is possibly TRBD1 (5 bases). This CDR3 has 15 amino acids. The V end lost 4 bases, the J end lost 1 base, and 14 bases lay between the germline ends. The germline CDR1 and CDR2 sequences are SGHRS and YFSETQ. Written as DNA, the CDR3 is TGCGCCAGCAGCACCGTCGACAGTAGGAACACTGAAGCTTTCTTT. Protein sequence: CASSTVDSRNTEAFF. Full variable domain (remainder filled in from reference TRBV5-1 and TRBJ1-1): KAGVTQTPRYLIKTRGQQVTLSCSPISGHRSVSWYQQTPGQGLQFLFEYFSETQRNKGNFPGRFSGRQFSNSRSEMNVSTLELGDSALYLCASSTVDSRNTEAFFGQGTRLTVV.

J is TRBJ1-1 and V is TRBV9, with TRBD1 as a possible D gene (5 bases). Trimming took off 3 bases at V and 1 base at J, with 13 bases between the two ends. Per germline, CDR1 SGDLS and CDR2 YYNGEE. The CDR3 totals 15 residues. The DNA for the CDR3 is TGTGCCAGCAGCGCTCGACCCGGGGGGAACACTGAAGCTTTCTTT. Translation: CASSARPGGNTEAFF.

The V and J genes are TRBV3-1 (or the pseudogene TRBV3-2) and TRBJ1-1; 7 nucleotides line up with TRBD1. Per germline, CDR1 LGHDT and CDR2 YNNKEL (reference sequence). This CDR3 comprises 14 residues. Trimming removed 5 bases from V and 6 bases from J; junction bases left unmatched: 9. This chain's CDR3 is CASSRGDRVSEAFF. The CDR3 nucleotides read TGTGCCAGCAGCAGAGGAGACAGGGTCTCTGAAGCTTTCTTT.

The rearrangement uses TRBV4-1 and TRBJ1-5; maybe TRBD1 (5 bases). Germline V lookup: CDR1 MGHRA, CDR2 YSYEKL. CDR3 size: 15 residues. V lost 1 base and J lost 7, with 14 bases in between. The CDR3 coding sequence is TGCGCCAGCAGCCAAGTTGCATCAGGGTTACAGCCCCAGCATTTT. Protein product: CASSQVASGLQPQHF.

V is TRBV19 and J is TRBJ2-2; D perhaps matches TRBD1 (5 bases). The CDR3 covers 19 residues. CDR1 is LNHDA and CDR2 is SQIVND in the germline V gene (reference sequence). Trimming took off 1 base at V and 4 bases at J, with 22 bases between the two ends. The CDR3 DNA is TGTGCCAGTAGTATAGCCCCCCCCCGGACAAAGGGTGGCACCGGGGAGCTGTTTTTT. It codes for CASSIAPPRTKGGTGELFF. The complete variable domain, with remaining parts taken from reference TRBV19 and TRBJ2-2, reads DGGITQSPKYLFRKEGQNVTLSCEQNLNHDAMYWYRQDPGQGLRLIYYSQIVNDFQKGDIAEGYSVSREKKESFPLTVTSAQKNPTAFYLCASSIAPPRTKGGTGELFFGEGSRLTVL.

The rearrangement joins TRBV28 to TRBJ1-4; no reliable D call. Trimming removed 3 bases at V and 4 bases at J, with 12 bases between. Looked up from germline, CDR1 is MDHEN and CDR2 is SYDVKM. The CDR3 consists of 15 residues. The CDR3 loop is CASSFDQVINEKLFF. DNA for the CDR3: TGTGCCAGCAGTTTCGACCAGGTGATTAATGAAAAACTGTTTTTT.

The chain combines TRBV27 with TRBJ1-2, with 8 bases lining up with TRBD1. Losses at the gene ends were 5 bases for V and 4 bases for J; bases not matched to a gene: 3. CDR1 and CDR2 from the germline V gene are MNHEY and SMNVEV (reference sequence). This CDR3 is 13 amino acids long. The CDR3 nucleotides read TGTGCCAGCAGTCGGACAGGGCCCTATGGCTACACCTTC. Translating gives CASSRTGPYGYTF.

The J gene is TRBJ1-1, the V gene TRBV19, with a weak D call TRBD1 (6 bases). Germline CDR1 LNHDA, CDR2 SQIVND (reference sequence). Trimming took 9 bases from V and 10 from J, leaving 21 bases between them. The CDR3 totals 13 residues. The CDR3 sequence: CASLKDRFARAFF. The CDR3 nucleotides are TGTGCCAGCCTAAAAGACAGGTTTGCTCGAGCTTTCTTT.

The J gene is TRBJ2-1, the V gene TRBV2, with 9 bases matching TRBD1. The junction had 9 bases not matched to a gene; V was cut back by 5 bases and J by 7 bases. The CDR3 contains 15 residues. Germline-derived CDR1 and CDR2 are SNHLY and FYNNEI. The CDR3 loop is CASSREMTGGNEQFF. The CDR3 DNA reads TGTGCCAGCAGTCGGGAAATGACAGGGGGGAATGAGCAGTTCTTC.

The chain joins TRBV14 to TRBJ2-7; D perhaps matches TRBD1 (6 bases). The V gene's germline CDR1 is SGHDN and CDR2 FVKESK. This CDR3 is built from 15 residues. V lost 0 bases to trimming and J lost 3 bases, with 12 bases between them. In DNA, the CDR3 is TGTGCCAGCAGCCAAGATCTCGCAGGGGTCTACGAGCAGTACTTC. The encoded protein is CASSQDLAGVYEQYF.

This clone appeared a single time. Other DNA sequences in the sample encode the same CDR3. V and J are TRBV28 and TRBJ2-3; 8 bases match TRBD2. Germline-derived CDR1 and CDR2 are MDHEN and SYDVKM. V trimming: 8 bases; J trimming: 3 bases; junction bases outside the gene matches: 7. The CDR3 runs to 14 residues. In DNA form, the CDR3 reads TGTGCCAGCTCATCTCCGGGGGGGACAGATACGCAGTATTTT. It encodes CASSSPGGTDTQYF. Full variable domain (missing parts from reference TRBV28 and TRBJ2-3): DVKVTQSSRYLVKRTGEKVFLECVQDMDHENMFWYRQDPGLGLRLIYFSYDVKMKEKGDIPEGYSVSREKKERFSLILESASTNQTSMYLCASSSPGGTDTQYFGPGTRLTVL.